The rows below give T cell receptor beta chains drawn from one sample of a study of blood T cell repertoires in COVID-19. Sequencing was performed with immunoSEQ multiplex PCR; in TCRdb, only in-frame clones are kept and a portion is missing. The repertoire has fewer than 300,000 clones, around four fifths of them found once; the top ten carry around 2.6%. Sequencing used peripheral blood. The source is a woman in her seventies with active or convalescent COVID-19. The CDR3 runs from the conserved cysteine through the conserved F or W. Fields, in order: clone size, D gene, J gene, V gene, CDR3 protein, CDR3 DNA. The D gene is left open where the match is weak. Some rows have no size entry. The others give once, few or many, or a class for an expanded clone.

>-|-|TRBJ1-1|TRBV7-8
CASSTQGRVNTEAFF
TGTGCCAGCAGCACCCAAGGGAGGGTGAACACTGAAGCTTTCTTT
>few|-|TRBJ1-2|TRBV7-9
CASSLDNREGYTF
TGTGCCAGCAGCTTAGACAACAGGGAAGGCTACACCTTC
>-|-|TRBJ2-6|TRBV6-6
CASSPSGLRSGANVLTF
TGTGCCAGCAGTCCGTCGGGACTCCGCTCTGGGGCCAACGTCCTGACTTTC
>-|TRBD1|TRBJ1-2|TRBV10-3
CAISDVGQLGNGYTF
TGTGCCATCAGTGACGTGGGACAGCTCGGAAATGGCTACACCTTC
>many|TRBD2|TRBJ2-7|TRBV29-1
CSVGLAASYEQYF
TGCAGCGTTGGGCTAGCGGCCTCCTACGAGCAGTACTTC
>-|-|TRBJ1-2|TRBV6-5
CASRPQAYGYTF
TGTGCCAGTCGCCCGCAGGCCTATGGCTACACCTTC
>once|-|TRBJ1-1|TRBV2
CASSKDSYQAFF
TGTGCCAGCAGTAAGGACAGCTACCAAGCTTTCTTT
>-|TRBD1|TRBJ1-5|TRBV27
CASRSRPGQSNQPQHF
TGTGCCAGCAGATCTCGTCCGGGACAGTCGAATCAGCCCCAGCATTTT
>-|-|TRBJ1-5|TRBV30
CAWSVPAGNQPQHF
TGTGCCTGGAGTGTACCTGCGGGCAATCAGCCCCAGCATTTT
>once|TRBD1|TRBJ1-2|TRBV7-9
CATSRQGRYGYTF
TGTGCCACCTCACGACAGGGTAGATATGGCTACACCTTC
>-|TRBD2|TRBJ2-1|TRBV5-1
CASSLGAGLADNEQFF
TGCGCCAGCAGCTTGGGGGCGGGACTAGCGGACAATGAGCAGTTCTTC
>-|TRBD2|TRBJ2-1|TRBV6-5
CASSGGRGEQFF
TGTGCCAGCTCGGGGGGTCGCGGTGAGCAGTTCTTC
>-|-|TRBJ1-1|TRBV5-1
CASSLQAMNTEAFF
TGCGCCAGCAGCTTACAGGCGATGAACACTGAAGCTTTCTTT
>-|-|TRBJ1-5|TRBV2
CASSRGRGNQPQHF
TGTGCCAGCAGTCGGGGTCGGGGCAATCAGCCCCAGCATTTT
>-|-|TRBJ1-1|TRBV4-3
CASSQDLVPGQGIAFF
TGCGCCAGCAGCCAAGATCTGGTCCCGGGTCAGGGAATCGCTTTCTTT
>-|-|TRBJ1-5|TRBV28
CASSLPAQGLGQPQHF
TGTGCCAGCAGCCTACCGGCACAGGGCCTAGGTCAGCCCCAGCATTTT
>few|TRBD1|TRBJ2-5|TRBV19
CASSPGYRGLQETQYF
TGTGCCAGTAGCCCGGGATACAGGGGGCTCCAAGAGACCCAGTACTTC
>-|TRBD1|TRBJ1-2|TRBV18
CASSPGTGGLNYGYTF
TGTGCCAGCTCGCCTGGGACAGGGGGCCTGAACTATGGCTACACCTTC
>once|TRBD1|TRBJ2-1|TRBV29-1
CSVGQGTSSHEQFF
TGCAGCGTGGGACAGGGGACGTCCTCCCATGAGCAGTTCTTC
>-|-|TRBJ1-2|TRBV7-2
CASSLVSNYGYTF
TGTGCCAGCAGCTTAGTCAGTAACTATGGCTACACCTTC
>-|-|TRBJ1-2|TRBV4-1
CASSQDRGTVTNYGYTF
TGCGCCAGCAGCCAAGATAGGGGGACGGTTACTAACTATGGCTACACCTTC
>-|TRBD1|TRBJ2-5|TRBV27
CASSPTGTGGETQYF
TGTGCCAGCAGTCCCACCGGGACAGGGGGGGAGACCCAGTACTTC
>-|TRBD1|TRBJ1-5|TRBV6-2/TRBV6-3
CASSDRTGDQPQHF
TGTGCCAGCAGTGACAGGACAGGGGATCAGCCCCAGCATTTT
>-|-|TRBJ1-2|TRBV18
CASSTLSGTSSYGYTF
TGTGCCAGCTCAACGTTGTCCGGGACAAGCAGCTATGGCTACACCTTC
>-|-|TRBJ1-2|TRBV3-1/TRBV3-2
CASSHTGANGYTF
TGTGCCAGCAGCCACACAGGAGCTAATGGCTACACCTTC
>-|TRBD1|TRBJ1-6|TRBV7-2
CASSWDRDIGSSPLHF
TGTGCCAGCAGCTGGGACAGGGACATTGGTAGTTCACCCCTCCACTTT
>-|-|TRBJ2-3|TRBV7-9
CATRMGAGTDTQYF
TGTGCCACCCGAATGGGGGCCGGCACAGATACGCAGTATTTT